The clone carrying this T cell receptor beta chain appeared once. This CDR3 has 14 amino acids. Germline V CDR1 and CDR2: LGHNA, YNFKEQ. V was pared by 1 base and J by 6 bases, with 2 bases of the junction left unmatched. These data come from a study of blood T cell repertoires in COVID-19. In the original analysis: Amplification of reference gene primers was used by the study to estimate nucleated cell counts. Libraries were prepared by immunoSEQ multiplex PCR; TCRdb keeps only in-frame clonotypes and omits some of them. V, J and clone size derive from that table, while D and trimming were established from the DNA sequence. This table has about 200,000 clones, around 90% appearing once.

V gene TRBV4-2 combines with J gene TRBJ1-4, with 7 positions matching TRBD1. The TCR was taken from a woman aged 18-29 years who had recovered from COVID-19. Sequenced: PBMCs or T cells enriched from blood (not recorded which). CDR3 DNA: TGTGCCAGCAGCCAAGGAGGGGGCGATGAAAAACTGTTTTTT. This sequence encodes CASSQGGGDEKLFF.